Sequencing of this T cell receptor (beta chain) was carried out in a study of cytomegalovirus exposure and HLA in healthy donors. The wider study: Among the 398 genotyped donors, more than 70% were placed in the Caucasian-associated ancestry cluster.

PCR was performed using 60 Vbeta and 13 Jbeta primers. Some clones are missing from TCRdb's copy, which holds only in-frame ones; the method was immunoSEQ multiplex PCR. This table holds 200,000 to 250,000 clones, almost 70% found once. Germline V lookup: CDR1 MGHRA, CDR2 YSYEKL. With 3 bases clipped from V and 6 bases from J, the junction kept 8 bases outside the gene matches. This CDR3 is built from 16 residues. Study outcomes and limitations: It was reported that TCR beta sequences correctly inferred the HLA-A and HLA-B alleles for most subjects.

In its sample, this clone was seen a few times. Its target is unknown. The chain recombines TRBV4-1 with TRBJ2-2, with TRBD2 identical over 9 bases. Sequencing was done on a sample of PBMCs. This TCR was recovered from a man in his forties or fifties in good health and CMV-seropositive. The CDR3 nucleotides read TGCGCCAGCAGCCACTTTGGCGGGGGGGCACCCGGGGAGCTGTTTTTT. Its protein is CASSHFGGGAPGELFF.